The entry below gives a single TCR beta chain sequence along with its context. The antigen remains unidentified. The data derive from a study of T cell responses to AZD1222 COVID-19 vaccine. Study-level results: Clonal diversity was possibly underestimated, and white British individuals and females predominated among donors. Only a handful of AZD1222 recipients were seropositive at baseline. Across the whole spike, CD4 TCRs peaked at regions 160-218 and 743-854. Receipt of two AZD1222 doses was followed by a rise in Spike-specific TCR breadth and depth.

Germline V gene data show CDR1 as LNHNV and CDR2 as YYDKDF (reference sequence). Trimming removed 5 bases at V and 4 bases at J, with 14 bases between. The CDR3 loop spans 14 amino acids. The method was immunoSEQ multiplex PCR; TCRdb's version includes in-frame clones alone and lacks a portion of them. The sample yields tens of thousands of clones, roughly nine tenths seen once. The chain has TRBV15 and TRBJ1-2; D is perhaps TRBD1 (6 bases). Sequenced material: peripheral blood, taken on day 0 of AZD1222 vaccination. This clonotype was obtained from an adult in good health. The chain's CDR3 is CATSQIGQLYGYTF. CDR3 bases: TGTGCCACCAGCCAGATTGGACAGCTCTATGGCTACACCTTC. The whole variable domain, filled in from reference TRBV15 and TRBJ1-2, reads DAMVIQNPRYQVTQFGKPVTLSCSQTLNHNVMYWYQQKSSQAPKLLFHYYDKDFNNEADTPDNFQSRRPNTSFCFLDIRSPGLGDTAMYLCATSQIGQLYGYTFGSGTRLTVV.